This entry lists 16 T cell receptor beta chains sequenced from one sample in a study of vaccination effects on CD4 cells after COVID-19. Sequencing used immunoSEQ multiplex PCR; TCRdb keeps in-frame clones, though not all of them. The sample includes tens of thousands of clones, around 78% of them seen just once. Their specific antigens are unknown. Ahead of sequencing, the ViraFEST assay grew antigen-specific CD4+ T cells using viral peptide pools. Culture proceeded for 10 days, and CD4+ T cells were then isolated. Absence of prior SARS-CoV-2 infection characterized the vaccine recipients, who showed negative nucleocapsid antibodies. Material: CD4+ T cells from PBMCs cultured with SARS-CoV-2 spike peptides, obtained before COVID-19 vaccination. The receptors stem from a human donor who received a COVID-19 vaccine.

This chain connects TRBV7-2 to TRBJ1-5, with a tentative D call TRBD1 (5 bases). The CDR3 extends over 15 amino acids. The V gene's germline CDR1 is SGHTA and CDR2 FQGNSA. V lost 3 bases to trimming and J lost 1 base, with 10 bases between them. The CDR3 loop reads CASSFQGGSNQPQHF. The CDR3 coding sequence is TGTGCCAGCAGCTTTCAGGGAGGGAGCAATCAGCCCCAGCATTTT.

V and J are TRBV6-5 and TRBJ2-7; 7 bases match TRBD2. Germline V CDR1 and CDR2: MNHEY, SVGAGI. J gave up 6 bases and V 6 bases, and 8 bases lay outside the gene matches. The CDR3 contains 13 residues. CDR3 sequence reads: CASSQTSFGEQYV. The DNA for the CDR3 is TGTGCCAGCAGCCAGACTAGCTTTGGCGAGCAGTACGTC.

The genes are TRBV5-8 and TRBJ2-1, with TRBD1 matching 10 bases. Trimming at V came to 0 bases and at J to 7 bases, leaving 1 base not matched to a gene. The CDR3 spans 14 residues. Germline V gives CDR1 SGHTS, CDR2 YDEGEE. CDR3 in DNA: TGTGCCAGCAGCTTGGGACAGGGGGCGAATGAGCAGTTCTTC. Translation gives CASSLGQGANEQFF.

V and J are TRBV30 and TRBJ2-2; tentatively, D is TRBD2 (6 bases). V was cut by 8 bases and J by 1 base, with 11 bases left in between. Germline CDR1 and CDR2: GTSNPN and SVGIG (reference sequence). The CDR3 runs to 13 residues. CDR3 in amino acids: CAGGGMNTGELFF. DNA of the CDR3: TGTGCCGGGGGAGGAATGAACACCGGGGAGCTGTTTTTT.

CDR3 in DNA: TGTGCCAGCAGTTTGGGAGCTAACTATGGCTACACCTTC. Amino acids: CASSLGANYGYTF. The V call is TRBV12-3 or TRBV12-4, the J call TRBJ1-2; D uncertain. The CDR3 has 13 amino acids. With 3 bases removed from V and 0 bases from J, the gap between germline ends came to 5 bases.

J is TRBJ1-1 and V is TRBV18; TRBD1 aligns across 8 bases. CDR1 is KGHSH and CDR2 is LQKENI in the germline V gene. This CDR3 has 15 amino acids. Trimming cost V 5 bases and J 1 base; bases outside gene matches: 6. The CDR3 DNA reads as TGTGCCAGCTCAGCAACAGGGGGTACGAACACTGAAGCTTTCTTT. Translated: CASSATGGTNTEAFF.

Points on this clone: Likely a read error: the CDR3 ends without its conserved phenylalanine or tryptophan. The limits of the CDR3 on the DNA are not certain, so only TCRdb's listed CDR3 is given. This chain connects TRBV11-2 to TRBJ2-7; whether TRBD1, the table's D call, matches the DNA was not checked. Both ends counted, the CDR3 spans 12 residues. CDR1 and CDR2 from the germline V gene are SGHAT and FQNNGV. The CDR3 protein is CASSTISGQGVI.

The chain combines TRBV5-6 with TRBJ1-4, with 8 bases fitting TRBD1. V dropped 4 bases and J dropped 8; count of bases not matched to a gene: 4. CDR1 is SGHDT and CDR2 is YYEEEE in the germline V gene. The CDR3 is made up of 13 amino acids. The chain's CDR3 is CASSTTGGEKLFF. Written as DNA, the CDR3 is TGTGCCAGCAGCACCACAGGGGGGGAAAAACTGTTTTTT. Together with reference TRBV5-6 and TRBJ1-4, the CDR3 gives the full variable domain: DAGVTQSPTHLIKTRGQQVTLRCSPKSGHDTVSWYQQALGQGPQFIFQYYEEEERQRGNFPDRFSGHQFPNYSSELNVNALLLGDSALYLCASSTTGGEKLFFGSGTQLSVL.

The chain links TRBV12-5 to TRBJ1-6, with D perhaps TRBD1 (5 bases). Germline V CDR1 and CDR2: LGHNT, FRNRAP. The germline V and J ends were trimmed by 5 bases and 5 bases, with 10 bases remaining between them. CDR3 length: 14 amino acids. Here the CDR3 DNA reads TGTGCTAGTGGTCCGGACACCGATAATTCACCCCTCCACTTT. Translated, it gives CASGPDTDNSPLHF. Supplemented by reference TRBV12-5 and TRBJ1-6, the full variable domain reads DARVTQTPRHKVTEMGQEVTMRCQPILGHNTVFWYRQTMMQGLELLAYFRNRAPLDDSGMPKDRFSAEMPDATLATLKIQPSEPRDSAVYFCASGPDTDNSPLHFGNGTRLTVT.

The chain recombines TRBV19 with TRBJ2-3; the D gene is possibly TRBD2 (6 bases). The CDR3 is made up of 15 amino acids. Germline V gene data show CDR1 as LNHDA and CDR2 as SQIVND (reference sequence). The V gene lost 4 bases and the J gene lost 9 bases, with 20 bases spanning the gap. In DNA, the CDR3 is TGTGCCAGTAGTAGCTCTTCCGCTCTAGCGAACACGCAGTATTTT. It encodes CASSSSSALANTQYF.

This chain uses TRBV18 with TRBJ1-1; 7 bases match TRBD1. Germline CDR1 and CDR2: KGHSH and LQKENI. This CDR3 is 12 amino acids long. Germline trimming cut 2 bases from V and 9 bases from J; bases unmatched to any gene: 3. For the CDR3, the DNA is TGTGCCAGCTCACCAACAGGGGACAAAGCTTTCTTT. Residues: CASSPTGDKAFF. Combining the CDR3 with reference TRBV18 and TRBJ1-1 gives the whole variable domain NAGVMQNPRHLVRRRGQEARLRCSPMKGHSHVYWYRQLPEEGLKFMVYLQKENIIDESGMPKERFSAEFPKEGPSILRIQQVVRGDSAAYFCASSPTGDKAFFGQGTRLTVV.

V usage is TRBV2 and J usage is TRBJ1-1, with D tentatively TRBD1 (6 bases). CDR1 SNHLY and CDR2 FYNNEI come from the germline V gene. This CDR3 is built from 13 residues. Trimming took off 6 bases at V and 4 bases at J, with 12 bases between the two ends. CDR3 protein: CASSLRGLTEAFF. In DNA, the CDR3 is TGTGCCAGCAGCCTCAGGGGCCTCACTGAAGCTTTCTTT.

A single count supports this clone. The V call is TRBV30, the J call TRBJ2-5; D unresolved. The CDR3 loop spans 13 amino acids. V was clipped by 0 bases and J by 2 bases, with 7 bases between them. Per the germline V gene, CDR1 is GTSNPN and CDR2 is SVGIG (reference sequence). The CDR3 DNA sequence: TGTGCCTGGAGTGTAAGGCTACAAGAGACCCAGTACTTC. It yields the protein CAWSVRLQETQYF.

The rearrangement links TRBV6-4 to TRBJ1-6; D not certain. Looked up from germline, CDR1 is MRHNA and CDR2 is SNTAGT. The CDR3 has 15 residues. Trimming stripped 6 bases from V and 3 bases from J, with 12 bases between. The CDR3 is CASSASDNYNSPLHF. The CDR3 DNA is TGTGCCAGCAGCGCATCCGATAACTATAATTCACCCCTCCACTTT.

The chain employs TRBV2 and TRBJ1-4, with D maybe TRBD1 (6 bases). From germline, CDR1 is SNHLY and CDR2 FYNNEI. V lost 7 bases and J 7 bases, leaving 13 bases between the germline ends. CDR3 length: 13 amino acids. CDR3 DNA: TGTGCCAGCACAAGGGGGGTGGGTGAAAAACTGTTTTTT. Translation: CASTRGVGEKLFF.

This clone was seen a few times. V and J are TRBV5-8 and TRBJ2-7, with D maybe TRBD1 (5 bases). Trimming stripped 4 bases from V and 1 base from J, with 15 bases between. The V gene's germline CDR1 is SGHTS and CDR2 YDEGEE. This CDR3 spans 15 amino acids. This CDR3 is CASSPWGRQSYEQYV. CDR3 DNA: TGTGCCAGCAGCCCCTGGGGCCGACAGTCCTACGAGCAGTACGTC.